What follows are 28 T cell receptor beta chains derived from one specimen sequenced in a study of blood T cell repertoires in COVID-19. TCRdb keeps only in-frame clones here, not all; method: immunoSEQ multiplex PCR. The repertoire consists of over 90,000 clones, with 70% to 90% occurring once and the leading ten covering over 2%. Specimen: peripheral blood. The receptors originated from a man aged 50 to 59 with active COVID-19.

The rearrangement joins TRBV3-1 (or the pseudogene TRBV3-2) to TRBJ2-3; 15 nucleotides line up with TRBD2. J gave up 3 bases and V 10 bases, and 11 bases lay outside the gene matches. This CDR3 has 17 amino acids. From germline, CDR1 is LGHDT and CDR2 YNNKEL (reference sequence). This chain's CDR3 is CAIRTSGGARRTDTQYF. The CDR3 DNA reads TGTGCCATCAGGACTAGCGGGGGGGCTCGGAGAACAGATACGCAGTATTTT.

V usage is TRBV12-3 or TRBV12-4 and J usage is TRBJ2-2, with a tentative D call TRBD2 (5 bases). This CDR3 is built from 13 residues. V lost 10 bases and J lost 6, with 15 bases in between. The CDR3 region is CATRLGEAGELFF. Here the CDR3 DNA reads TGTGCCACGCGACTGGGAGAGGCCGGGGAGCTGTTTTTT.

The gene calls are TRBV2 and TRBJ1-2, with D unresolved. CDR3 length: 13 amino acids. The germline V gene encodes CDR1 SNHLY and CDR2 FYNNEI. Trimming stripped 4 bases from V and 1 base from J, with 7 bases between. CDR3 in DNA: TGTGCCAGCAGTGGGGAGCGTAACTATGGCTACACCTTC. Residues: CASSGERNYGYTF.

The rearrangement uses TRBV19 and TRBJ2-7, with TRBD2 as a possible D gene (5 bases). V shed 5 bases and J shed 3 bases, with 14 bases lying between them. Germline CDR1 and CDR2: LNHDA and SQIVND (reference sequence). The CDR3 extends over 14 amino acids. The CDR3 region is CASSPGWVNYEQYF. Written as DNA, the CDR3 is TGTGCCAGTAGTCCGGGGTGGGTTAACTACGAGCAGTACTTC.

This chain connects TRBV10-3 to TRBJ1-3; 7 nucleotides match TRBD1. After removal of 10 bases from V and 0 bases from J, the junction contained 9 bases not matched to a gene. The CDR3 consists of 15 residues. Germline-derived CDR1 and CDR2 are ENHRY and SYGVKD. Here the CDR3 reads CASKSTGNSGNTIYF. CDR3 sequence (DNA): TGTGCCAGCAAGTCGACAGGGAACTCTGGAAACACCATATATTTT.

V usage is TRBV11-2 and J usage is TRBJ1-3; D is perhaps TRBD1 (5 bases). The V gene lost 6 bases and the J gene lost 9 bases, with 30 bases spanning the gap. The CDR3 is 18 residues long. Looked up from germline, CDR1 is SGHAT and CDR2 is FQNNGV. CDR3 DNA: TGTGCCAGCAGGCCTCGGGTCTGGGACCCAAATTGGAGGGGCACCATATATTTT. Its translation: CASRPRVWDPNWRGTIYF. Variable domain in full (rest from reference TRBV11-2 and TRBJ1-3): EAGVAQSPRYKIIEKRQSVAFWCNPISGHATLYWYQQILGQGPKLLIQFQNNGVVDDSQLPKDRFSAERLKGVDSTLKIQPAKLEDSAVYLCASRPRVWDPNWRGTIYFGEGSWLTVV.

The chain joins TRBV7-9 to TRBJ1-1; tentative D call: TRBD1 (5 bases). Germline values: CDR1 SEHNR, CDR2 FQNEAQ (reference sequence). V gave up 4 bases and J gave up 5 bases, with 17 bases separating them. The CDR3 has 15 amino acids. The DNA of the CDR3 is TGTGCCAGCAGCTCCTCCCCCGGGGGGTCGACTGAAGCTTTCTTT. It is translated as CASSSSPGGSTEAFF.

The rearrangement uses TRBV2 and TRBJ1-5; D is unresolved. Germline CDR1 SNHLY, CDR2 FYNNEI. The length of the CDR3 is 15 residues. The V and J ends lost 2 bases and 0 bases respectively, with 8 bases between them. The CDR3 sequence is CASSESQYSNQPQHF. The CDR3, as DNA: TGTGCCAGCAGTGAAAGTCAGTATAGCAATCAGCCCCAGCATTTT. Full variable domain (missing parts from reference TRBV2 and TRBJ1-5): EPEVTQTPSHQVTQMGQEVILRCVPISNHLYFYWYRQILGQKVEFLVSFYNNEISEKSEIFDDQFSVERPDGSNFTLKIRSTKLEDSAMYFCASSESQYSNQPQHFGDGTRLSIL.

The V gene is TRBV7-2, the J gene TRBJ2-3; TRBD2 is a possible D gene (6 bases). CDR1 is SGHTA, CDR2 FQGNSA, per germline. The CDR3 has 15 amino acids. The V end was cut by 6 bases, the J end by 1 base, with 14 bases between. Here the CDR3 reads CASRLGDFGTDTQYF. CDR3 nucleotide sequence: TGTGCCAGCAGGTTGGGGGACTTCGGCACAGATACGCAGTATTTT.

This sequence joins TRBV5-6 and TRBJ1-5; no reliable D call. Per germline, CDR1 SGHDT and CDR2 YYEEEE. The V and J ends lost 2 bases and 4 bases respectively, with 4 bases between them. There are 12 residues in the CDR3. CDR3: CASSFINQPQHF. The CDR3 nucleotides are TGTGCCAGCAGCTTCATTAATCAGCCCCAGCATTTT.

A single count supports this clone. The chain recombines TRBV11-2 with TRBJ1-1; D is perhaps TRBD1 (6 bases). Trimming pared 6 bases from V and 10 bases from J, leaving 18 bases between. Germline values: CDR1 SGHAT, CDR2 FQNNGV. This CDR3 comprises 13 residues. CDR3 nucleotide sequence: TGTGCCAGCAGAAACACAGGGAAGAGGGTAGCTTTCTTT. It codes for CASRNTGKRVAFF.

The chain joins TRBV10-3 to TRBJ1-5, with D unresolved. The CDR3 spans 13 residues. Trimming pared 3 bases from V and 3 bases from J, leaving 6 bases between. The germline gives CDR1 ENHRY, CDR2 SYGVKD. The CDR3 DNA is TGTGCCATCAGTGAAAGCCTCAATCAGCCCCAGCATTTT. Its translation: CAISESLNQPQHF.

The chain links TRBV15 to TRBJ2-2; D may be TRBD1 (7 bases). This CDR3 has 15 amino acids. Germline CDR1 is LNHNV and CDR2 is YYDKDF (reference sequence). V gave up 5 bases and J gave up 7 bases, with 17 bases separating them. This CDR3 is CATSWLQGGLGELFF. The DNA of the CDR3 is TGTGCCACCAGCTGGTTGCAGGGGGGTCTCGGGGAGCTGTTTTTT.

The rearrangement links TRBV5-4 to TRBJ2-5, with 11 positions matching TRBD2. The CDR3 runs 15 residues. After removal of 4 bases from V and 2 bases from J, the junction contained 4 bases not matched to a gene. From germline, CDR1 is SGHNT and CDR2 YYREEE (reference sequence). The DNA of the CDR3 is TGTGCCAGCAGCAGCACTAGCGGGGGACAAGAGACCCAGTACTTC. Translated: CASSSTSGGQETQYF.

This chain uses TRBV7-8 with TRBJ2-2; D is perhaps TRBD2 (6 bases). Germline CDR1 reads SGHVS; CDR2 reads FQNEAQ. The length of the CDR3 is 15 residues. V shed 7 bases and J shed 5 bases, with 17 bases lying between them. The CDR3 loop reads CASTAGTSFTGELFF. The CDR3 DNA reads TGTGCCAGCACCGCGGGGACTTCCTTTACCGGGGAGCTGTTTTTT.

This clone appeared once. The genes are TRBV12-3 or TRBV12-4 and TRBJ1-5; D remains ambiguous. The CDR3 length is 13 residues. V was shortened by 5 bases and J by 5 bases, with 10 bases between the two germline ends. The CDR3 bases are TGTGCCAGCAGTACCCGGGAGGATCAGCCCCAGCATTTT. Translation gives CASSTREDQPQHF.

This clone was detected once. The chain carries TRBV7-9 and TRBJ2-3; 13 positions match TRBD2. This CDR3 is built from 18 residues. CDR1 and CDR2 from the germline V gene are SEHNR and FQNEAQ (reference sequence). Trimming at V came to 4 bases and at J to 1 base, leaving 8 bases not matched to a gene. For the CDR3, the DNA is TGTGCCAGCAGCTCCACCACGACTAGCGGGGGGCGCACAGATACGCAGTATTTT. This codes for CASSSTTTSGGRTDTQYF.

This rearrangement joins TRBV5-6 to TRBJ1-2; D is unclear. The CDR3 totals 13 residues. The V gene's germline CDR1 is SGHDT and CDR2 YYEEEE. V lost 0 bases, J lost 2 bases, and 5 bases lay in between. CDR3 sequence reads: CASSLGRNYGYTF. The CDR3 nucleotides are TGTGCCAGCAGCTTGGGCCGGAACTATGGCTACACCTTC.

The chain is built from TRBV19 and TRBJ2-3; the D gene is possibly TRBD2 (5 bases). This CDR3 comprises 14 residues. Germline CDR1 and CDR2: LNHDA and SQIVND (reference sequence). Trimming removed 9 bases at V and 2 bases at J, with 15 bases between. The CDR3 here is CASSLRRPTDTQYF. The CDR3, as DNA: TGTGCCAGCTCGTTGAGGAGGCCCACAGATACGCAGTATTTT.

This clone was recorded once. The gene calls are TRBV12-3 or TRBV12-4 and TRBJ1-4, with unresolved D. The CDR3 runs 11 residues. V lost 3 bases and J 6 bases, leaving 2 bases between the germline ends. The CDR3 loop is CASSFYEKLFF. Written as DNA, the CDR3 is TGTGCCAGCAGTTTCTATGAAAAACTGTTTTTT.

The chain combines TRBV4-3 with TRBJ2-7; TRBD2 is a possible D gene (6 bases). V dropped 3 bases and J dropped 3 bases, with 15 bases sitting between them. The CDR3 is 15 amino acids. The V gene's germline CDR1 is LGHNA and CDR2 YSLEER. The CDR3 DNA is TGCGCCAGCAGCCACTACGGACCCGGGGGCTACGAGCAGTACTTC. It codes for CASSHYGPGGYEQYF.

This chain links TRBV18 with TRBJ1-1; D is unresolved. From germline, CDR1 is KGHSH and CDR2 LQKENI. The CDR3 runs to 13 residues. The V and J ends lost 10 bases and 1 base respectively, with 13 bases between them. CDR3: CATRTAENTEAFF. The CDR3 region has the DNA TGTGCCACCAGAACAGCGGAGAACACTGAAGCTTTCTTT.

The gene calls are TRBV7-2 and TRBJ2-2; 7 bases match TRBD2. Losses at the gene ends were 3 bases for V and 8 bases for J; bases not matched to a gene: 0. Germline V gene lookup returns CDR1 SGHTA and CDR2 FQGNSA. The CDR3 covers 12 residues. The CDR3: CASSFSGGELFF. Here the CDR3 DNA reads TGTGCCAGCAGCTTTAGCGGGGGGGAGCTGTTTTTT.

The V gene is TRBV1, the J gene TRBJ2-1; the table calls TRBD2, which could not be checked here. TRBV1 is classified as a pseudogene. CDR3 size: 19 residues. CDR3 amino acids: CTSEIAGGHGAYSYNEQFF. The CDR3 nucleotides are TGCACCAGCGAAATAGCGGGGGGGCACGGGGCTTACTCCTACAATGAGCAGTTCTTC.

This clone has just a few counts. V and J are TRBV5-1 and TRBJ1-6; 7 bases fit TRBD1. With V trimmed by 0 bases and J by 9 bases, 3 bases remained unmatched. The CDR3 runs to 14 residues. Looked up from germline, CDR1 is SGHRS and CDR2 is YFSETQ. The CDR3 DNA follows: TGCGCCAGCAGCTTGGACAGGGGAGGTTCACCCCTCCACTTT. The encoded protein is CASSLDRGGSPLHF.

This chain joins TRBV6-5 and TRBJ1-2; D is unresolved. V was trimmed by 0 bases and J by 7 bases, leaving 12 bases between them. There are 14 residues in the CDR3. CDR1 and CDR2 (germline): MNHEY, SVGAGI. CDR3: CASSYSSRSPGYTF. The CDR3 DNA is TGTGCCAGCAGTTACTCTTCGCGCTCCCCTGGCTACACCTTC.

The rearrangement uses TRBV4-2 and TRBJ1-2; D call uncertain. The CDR3 extends over 13 amino acids. Per the germline V gene, CDR1 is LGHNA and CDR2 is YNFKEQ. The V and J ends lost 1 base and 8 bases respectively, with 11 bases between them. The DNA for the CDR3 is TGTGCCAGCAGCCAAGGTAAACCGGAGGGCTACACCTTC. Its translation is CASSQGKPEGYTF.

The chain has TRBV11-3 and TRBJ2-1, with D possibly being TRBD1 (5 bases). The V end was cut by 3 bases, the J end by 7 bases, with 7 bases between. This CDR3 has 12 residues. From germline, CDR1 is SGHNT and CDR2 YENEEA. The CDR3 loop reads CASSLKGNEQFF. The CDR3 DNA reads TGTGCCAGCAGCTTGAAGGGGAATGAGCAGTTCTTC.